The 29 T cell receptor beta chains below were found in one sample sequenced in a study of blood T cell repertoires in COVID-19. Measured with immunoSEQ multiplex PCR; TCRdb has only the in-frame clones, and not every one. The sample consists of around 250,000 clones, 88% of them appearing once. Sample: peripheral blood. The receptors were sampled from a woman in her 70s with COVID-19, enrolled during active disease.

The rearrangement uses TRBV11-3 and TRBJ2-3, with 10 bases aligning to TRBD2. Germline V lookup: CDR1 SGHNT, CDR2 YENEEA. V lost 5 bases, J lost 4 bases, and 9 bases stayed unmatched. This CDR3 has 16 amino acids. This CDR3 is CASSHRVAGGSDTQYF. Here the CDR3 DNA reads TGTGCCAGCAGCCATAGAGTAGCGGGAGGCTCAGATACGCAGTATTTT.

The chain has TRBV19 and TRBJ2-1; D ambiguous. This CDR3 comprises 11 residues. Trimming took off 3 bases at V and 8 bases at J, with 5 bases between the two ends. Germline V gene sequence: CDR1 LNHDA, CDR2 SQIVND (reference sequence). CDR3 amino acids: CASSIEYEQFF. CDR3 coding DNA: TGTGCCAGTAGTATTGAGTATGAGCAGTTCTTC.

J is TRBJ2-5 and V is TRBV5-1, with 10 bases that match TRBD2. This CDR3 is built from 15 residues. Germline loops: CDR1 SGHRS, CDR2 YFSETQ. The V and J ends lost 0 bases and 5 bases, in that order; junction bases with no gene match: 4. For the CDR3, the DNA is TGCGCCAGCAGCTTGGGACTAGCGGGCGGGGAGACCCAGTACTTC. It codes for CASSLGLAGGETQYF.

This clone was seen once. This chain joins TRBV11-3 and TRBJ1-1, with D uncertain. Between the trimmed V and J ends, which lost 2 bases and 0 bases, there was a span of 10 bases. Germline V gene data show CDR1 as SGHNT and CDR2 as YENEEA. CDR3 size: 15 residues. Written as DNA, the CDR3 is TGTGCCAGCAGCTTAATTCCAGGAATGAACACTGAAGCTTTCTTT. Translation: CASSLIPGMNTEAFF.

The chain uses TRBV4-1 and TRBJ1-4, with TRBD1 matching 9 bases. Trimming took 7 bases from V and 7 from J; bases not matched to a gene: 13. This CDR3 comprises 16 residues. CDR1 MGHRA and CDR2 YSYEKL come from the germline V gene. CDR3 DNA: TGCGCCAGCAACAGGAGGACAGGGGCGGTGGGTGAAAAACTGTTTTTT. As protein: CASNRRTGAVGEKLFF.

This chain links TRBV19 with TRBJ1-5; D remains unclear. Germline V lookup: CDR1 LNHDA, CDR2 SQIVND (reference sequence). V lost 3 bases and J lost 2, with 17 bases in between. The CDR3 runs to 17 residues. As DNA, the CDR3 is TGTGCCAGTAGTATTTCGGTTGGTATGCCTGGCAATCAGCCCCAGCATTTT. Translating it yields CASSISVGMPGNQPQHF.

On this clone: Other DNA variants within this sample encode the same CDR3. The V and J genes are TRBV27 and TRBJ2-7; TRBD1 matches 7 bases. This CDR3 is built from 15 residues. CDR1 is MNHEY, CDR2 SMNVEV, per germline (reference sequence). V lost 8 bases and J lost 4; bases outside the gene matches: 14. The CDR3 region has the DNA TGTGCCAGCTCAAAGGGACAGAAAAATTCTTACGAGCAGTACTTC. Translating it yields CASSKGQKNSYEQYF.

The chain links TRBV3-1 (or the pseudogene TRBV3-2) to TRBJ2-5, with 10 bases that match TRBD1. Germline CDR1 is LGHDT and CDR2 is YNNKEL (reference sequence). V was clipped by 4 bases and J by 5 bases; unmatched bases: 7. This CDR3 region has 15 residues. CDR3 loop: CASSLSGQGWETQYF. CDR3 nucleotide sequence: TGTGCCAGCAGCCTATCGGGACAGGGGTGGGAGACCCAGTACTTC.

The CDR3 nucleotides are TGTGCCAGCAGTGAAGGTACGGGAGCTTCCTACAATGAGCAGTTCTTC. Protein sequence: CASSEGTGASYNEQFF. The rearrangement links TRBV2 to TRBJ2-1; weak D call: TRBD2 (6 bases). Germline V gene lookup returns CDR1 SNHLY and CDR2 FYNNEI. This CDR3 region has 16 residues. V lost 1 base and J lost 1, with 11 bases in between.

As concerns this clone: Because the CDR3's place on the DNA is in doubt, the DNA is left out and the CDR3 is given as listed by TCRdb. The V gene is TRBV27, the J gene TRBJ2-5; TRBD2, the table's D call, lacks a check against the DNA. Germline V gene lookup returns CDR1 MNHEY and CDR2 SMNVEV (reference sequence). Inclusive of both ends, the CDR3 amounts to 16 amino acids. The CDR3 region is CASSSSVSGLWETQYF.

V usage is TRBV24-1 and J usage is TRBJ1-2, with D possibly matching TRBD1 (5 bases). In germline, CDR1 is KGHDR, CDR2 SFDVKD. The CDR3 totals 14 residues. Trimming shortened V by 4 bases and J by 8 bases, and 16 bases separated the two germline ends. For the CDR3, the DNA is TGTGCCACCAGTGACCCGGACACGGTCGGAGGCTACACCTTC. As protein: CATSDPDTVGGYTF.

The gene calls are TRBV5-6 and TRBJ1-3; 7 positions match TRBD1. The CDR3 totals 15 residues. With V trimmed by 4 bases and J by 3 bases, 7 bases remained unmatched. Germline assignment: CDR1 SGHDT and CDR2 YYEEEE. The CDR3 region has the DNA TGTGCCAGCAGCCGGAATGACAGGGTTGGAAACACCATATATTTT. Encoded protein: CASSRNDRVGNTIYF.

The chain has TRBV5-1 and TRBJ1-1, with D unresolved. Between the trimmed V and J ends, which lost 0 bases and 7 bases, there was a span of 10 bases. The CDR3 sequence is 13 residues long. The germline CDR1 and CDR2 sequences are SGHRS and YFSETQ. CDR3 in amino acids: CASSLGAGNEAFF. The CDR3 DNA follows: TGCGCCAGCAGCTTGGGCGCGGGAAATGAAGCTTTCTTT.

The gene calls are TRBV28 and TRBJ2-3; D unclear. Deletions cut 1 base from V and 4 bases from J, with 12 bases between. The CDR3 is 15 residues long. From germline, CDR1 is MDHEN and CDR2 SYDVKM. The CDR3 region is CASSLSGVRADTQYF. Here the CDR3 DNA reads TGTGCCAGCAGTTTATCCGGAGTTCGGGCAGATACGCAGTATTTT.

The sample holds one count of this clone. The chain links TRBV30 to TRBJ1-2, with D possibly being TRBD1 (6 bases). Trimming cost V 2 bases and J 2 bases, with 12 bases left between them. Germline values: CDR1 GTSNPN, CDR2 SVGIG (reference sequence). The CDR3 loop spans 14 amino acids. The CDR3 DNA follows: TGTGCCTGGAGTAGAGAGAGGGGGAACTATGGCTACACCTTC. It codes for CAWSRERGNYGYTF.

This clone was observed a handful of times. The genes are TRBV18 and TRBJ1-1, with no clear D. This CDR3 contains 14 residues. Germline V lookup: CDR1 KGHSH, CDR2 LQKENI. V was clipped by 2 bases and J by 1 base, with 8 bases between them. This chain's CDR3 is CASSPESRNTEAFF. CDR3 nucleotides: TGTGCCAGCTCACCAGAGTCACGGAACACTGAAGCTTTCTTT.

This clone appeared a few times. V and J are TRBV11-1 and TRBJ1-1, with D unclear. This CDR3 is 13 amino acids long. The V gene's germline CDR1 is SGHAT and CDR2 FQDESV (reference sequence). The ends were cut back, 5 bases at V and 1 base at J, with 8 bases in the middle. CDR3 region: CASSRTANTEAFF. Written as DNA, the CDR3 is TGTGCCAGCAGCCGAACAGCGAACACTGAAGCTTTCTTT. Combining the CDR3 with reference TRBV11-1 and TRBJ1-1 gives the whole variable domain EAEVAQSPRYKITEKSQAVAFWCDPISGHATLYWYRQILGQGPELLVQFQDESVVDDSQLPKDRFSAERLKGVDSTLKIQPAELGDSAMYLCASSRTANTEAFFGQGTRLTVV.

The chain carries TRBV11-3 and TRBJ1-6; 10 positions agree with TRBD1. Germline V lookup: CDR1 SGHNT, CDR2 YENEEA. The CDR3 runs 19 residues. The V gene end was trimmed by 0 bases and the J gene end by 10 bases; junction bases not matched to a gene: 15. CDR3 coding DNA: TGTGCCAGCAGCTTAGACCCAATTCCCGGGACAGGGGTAGGCTCACCCCTCCACTTT. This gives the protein CASSLDPIPGTGVGSPLHF.

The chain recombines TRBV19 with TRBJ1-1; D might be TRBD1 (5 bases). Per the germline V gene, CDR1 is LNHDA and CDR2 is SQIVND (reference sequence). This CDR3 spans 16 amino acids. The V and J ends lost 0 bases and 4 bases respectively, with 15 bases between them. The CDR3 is CASSIDKGLPGTEAFF. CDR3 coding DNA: TGTGCCAGTAGTATAGATAAGGGACTACCGGGCACTGAAGCTTTCTTT.

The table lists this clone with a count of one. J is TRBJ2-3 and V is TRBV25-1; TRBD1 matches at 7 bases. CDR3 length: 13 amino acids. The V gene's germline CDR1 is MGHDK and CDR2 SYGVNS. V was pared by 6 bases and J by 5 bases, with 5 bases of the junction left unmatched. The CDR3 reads CASSEGARDTQYF. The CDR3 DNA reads TGTGCCAGCAGCGAGGGGGCTAGAGATACGCAGTATTTT. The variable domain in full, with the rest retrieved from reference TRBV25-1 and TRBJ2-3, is EADIYQTPRYLVIGTGKKITLECSQTMGHDKMYWYQQDPGMELHLIHYSYGVNSTEKGDLSSESTVSRIRTEHFPLTLESARPSHTSQYLCASSEGARDTQYFGPGTRLTVL.

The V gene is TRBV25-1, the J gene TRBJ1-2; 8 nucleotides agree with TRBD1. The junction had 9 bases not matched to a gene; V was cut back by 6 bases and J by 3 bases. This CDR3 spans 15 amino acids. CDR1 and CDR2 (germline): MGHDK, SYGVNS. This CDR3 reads CASSLDRELDYGYTF. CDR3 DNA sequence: TGTGCCAGCAGCTTGGACAGGGAATTAGACTATGGCTACACCTTC.

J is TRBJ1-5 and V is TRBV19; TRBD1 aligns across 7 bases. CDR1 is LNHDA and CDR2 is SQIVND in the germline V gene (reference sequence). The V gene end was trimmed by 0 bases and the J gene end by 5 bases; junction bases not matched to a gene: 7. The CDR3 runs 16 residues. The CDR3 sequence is CASSIEGRGEHQPQHF. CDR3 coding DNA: TGTGCCAGTAGTATAGAGGGCAGGGGGGAGCATCAGCCCCAGCATTTT.

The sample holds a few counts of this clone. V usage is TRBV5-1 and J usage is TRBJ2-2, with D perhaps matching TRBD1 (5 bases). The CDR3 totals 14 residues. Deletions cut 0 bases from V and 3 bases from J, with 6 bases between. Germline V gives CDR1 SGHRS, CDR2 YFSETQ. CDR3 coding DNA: TGCGCCAGCAGCTTGGGACAGCACACCGGGGAGCTGTTTTTT. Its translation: CASSLGQHTGELFF.

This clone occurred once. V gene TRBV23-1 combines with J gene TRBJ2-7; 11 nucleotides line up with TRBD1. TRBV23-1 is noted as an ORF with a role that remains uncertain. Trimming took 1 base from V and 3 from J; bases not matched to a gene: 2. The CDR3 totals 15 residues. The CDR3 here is CASSQWTGGFYEQYF. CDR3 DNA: TGCGCCAGCAGTCAATGGACAGGGGGCTTCTACGAGCAGTACTTC.

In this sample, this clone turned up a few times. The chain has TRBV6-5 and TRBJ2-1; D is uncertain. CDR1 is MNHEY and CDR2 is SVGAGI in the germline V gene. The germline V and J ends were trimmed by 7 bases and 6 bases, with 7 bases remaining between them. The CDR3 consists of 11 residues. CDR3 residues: CASNRANEQFF. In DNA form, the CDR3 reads TGTGCCAGCAACCGAGCCAATGAGCAGTTCTTC.

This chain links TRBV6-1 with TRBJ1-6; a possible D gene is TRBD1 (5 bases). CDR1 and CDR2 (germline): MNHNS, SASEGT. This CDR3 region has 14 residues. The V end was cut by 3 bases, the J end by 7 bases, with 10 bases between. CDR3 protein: CASSEAGRNSPLHF. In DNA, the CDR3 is TGTGCCAGCAGTGAGGCGGGACGGAATTCACCCCTCCACTTT.

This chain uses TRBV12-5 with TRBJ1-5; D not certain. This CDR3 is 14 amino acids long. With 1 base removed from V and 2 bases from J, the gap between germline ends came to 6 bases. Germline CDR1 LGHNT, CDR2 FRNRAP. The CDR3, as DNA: TGTGCTAGTGGTTTGGGCCCGGGCAATCAGCCCCAGCATTTT. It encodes CASGLGPGNQPQHF.

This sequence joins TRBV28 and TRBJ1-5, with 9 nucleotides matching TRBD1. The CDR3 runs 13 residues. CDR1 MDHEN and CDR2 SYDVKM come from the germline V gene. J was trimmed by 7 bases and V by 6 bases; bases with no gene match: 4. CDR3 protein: CASRRTGDQPQHF. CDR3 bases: TGTGCCAGCAGAAGGACAGGGGACCAGCCCCAGCATTTT.

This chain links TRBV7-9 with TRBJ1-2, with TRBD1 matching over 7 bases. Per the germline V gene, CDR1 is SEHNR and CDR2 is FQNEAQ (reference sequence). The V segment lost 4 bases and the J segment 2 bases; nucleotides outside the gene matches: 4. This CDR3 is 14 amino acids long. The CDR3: CASSSGTENYGYTF. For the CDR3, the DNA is TGTGCCAGCAGCTCCGGGACAGAGAACTATGGCTACACCTTC. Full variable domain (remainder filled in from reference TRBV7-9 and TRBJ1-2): DTGVSQNPRHKITKRGQNVTFRCDPISEHNRLYWYRQTLGQGPEFLTYFQNEAQLEKSRLLSDRFSAERPKGSFSTLEIQRTEQGDSAMYLCASSSGTENYGYTFGSGTRLTVV.